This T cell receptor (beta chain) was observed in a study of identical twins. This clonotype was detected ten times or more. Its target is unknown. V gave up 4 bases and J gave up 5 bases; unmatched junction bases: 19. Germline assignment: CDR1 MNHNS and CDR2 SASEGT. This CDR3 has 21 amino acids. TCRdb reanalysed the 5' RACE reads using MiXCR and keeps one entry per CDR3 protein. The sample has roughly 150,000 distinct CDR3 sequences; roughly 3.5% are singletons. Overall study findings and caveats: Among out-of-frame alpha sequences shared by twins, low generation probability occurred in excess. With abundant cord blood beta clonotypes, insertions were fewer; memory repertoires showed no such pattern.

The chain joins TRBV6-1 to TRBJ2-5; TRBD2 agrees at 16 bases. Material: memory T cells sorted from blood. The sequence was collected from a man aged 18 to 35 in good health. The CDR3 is CASSAPGTSGRASLVGETQYF. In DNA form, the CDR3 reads TGTGCCAGCAGTGCGCCCGGGACTAGCGGGAGGGCCAGCTTAGTTGGTGAGACCCAGTACTTC.